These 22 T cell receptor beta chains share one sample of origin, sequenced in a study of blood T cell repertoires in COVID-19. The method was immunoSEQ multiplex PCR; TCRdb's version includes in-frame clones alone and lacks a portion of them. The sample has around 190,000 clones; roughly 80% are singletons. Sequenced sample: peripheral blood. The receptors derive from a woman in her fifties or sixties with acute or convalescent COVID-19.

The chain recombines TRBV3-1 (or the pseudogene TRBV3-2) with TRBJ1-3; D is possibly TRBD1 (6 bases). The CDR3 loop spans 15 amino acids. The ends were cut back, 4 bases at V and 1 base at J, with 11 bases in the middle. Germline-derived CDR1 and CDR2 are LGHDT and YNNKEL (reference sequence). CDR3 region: CASSPPTGSGNTIYF. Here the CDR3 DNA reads TGTGCCAGCAGCCCGCCTACAGGGTCTGGAAACACCATATATTTT.

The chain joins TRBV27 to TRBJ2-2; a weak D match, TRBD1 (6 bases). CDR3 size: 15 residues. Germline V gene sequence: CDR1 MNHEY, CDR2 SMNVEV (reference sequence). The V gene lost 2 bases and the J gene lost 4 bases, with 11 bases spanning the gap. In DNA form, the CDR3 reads TGTGCCAGCAGTTTAATTGGGACAATCACCGGGGAGCTGTTTTTT. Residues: CASSLIGTITGELFF.

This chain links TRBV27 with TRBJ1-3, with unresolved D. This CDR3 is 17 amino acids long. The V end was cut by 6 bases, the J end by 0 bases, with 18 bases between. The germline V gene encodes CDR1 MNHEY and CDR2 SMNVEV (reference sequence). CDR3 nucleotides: TGTGCCAGCAGACCCGACGGCGGCCGTAACTCTGGAAACACCATATATTTT. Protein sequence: CASRPDGGRNSGNTIYF.

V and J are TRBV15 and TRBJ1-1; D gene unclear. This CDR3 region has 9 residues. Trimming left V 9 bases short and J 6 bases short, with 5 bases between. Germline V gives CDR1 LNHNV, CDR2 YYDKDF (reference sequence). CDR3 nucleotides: TGTGCCACATCCGCTGAAGCTTTCTTT. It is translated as CATSAEAFF.

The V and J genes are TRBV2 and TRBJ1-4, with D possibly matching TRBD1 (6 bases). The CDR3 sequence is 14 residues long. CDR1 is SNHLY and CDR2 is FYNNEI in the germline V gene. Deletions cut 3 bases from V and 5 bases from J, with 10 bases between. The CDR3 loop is CASSEGAGNEKLFF. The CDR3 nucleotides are TGTGCCAGCAGTGAGGGGGCTGGGAATGAAAAACTGTTTTTT. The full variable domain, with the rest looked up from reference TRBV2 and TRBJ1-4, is EPEVTQTPSHQVTQMGQEVILRCVPISNHLYFYWYRQILGQKVEFLVSFYNNEISEKSEIFDDQFSVERPDGSNFTLKIRSTKLEDSAMYFCASSEGAGNEKLFFGSGTQLSVL.

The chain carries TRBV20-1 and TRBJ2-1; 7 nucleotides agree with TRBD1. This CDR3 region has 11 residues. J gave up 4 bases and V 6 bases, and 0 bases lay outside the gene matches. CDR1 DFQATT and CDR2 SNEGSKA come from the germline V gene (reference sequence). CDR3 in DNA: TGCAGTGCGGACAGGTACAATGAGCAGTTCTTC. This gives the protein CSADRYNEQFF.

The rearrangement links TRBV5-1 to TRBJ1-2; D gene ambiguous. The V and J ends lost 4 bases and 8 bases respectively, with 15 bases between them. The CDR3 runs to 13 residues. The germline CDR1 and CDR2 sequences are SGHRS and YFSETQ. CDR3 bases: TGCGCCAGCAGCCTTGGAGGGTCTCGCGGCTACACCTTC. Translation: CASSLGGSRGYTF.

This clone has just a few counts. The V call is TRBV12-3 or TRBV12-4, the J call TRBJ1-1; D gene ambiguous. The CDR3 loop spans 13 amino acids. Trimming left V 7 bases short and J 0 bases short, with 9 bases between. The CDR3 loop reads CASTPRMNTEAFF. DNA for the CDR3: TGTGCCAGCACCCCCAGGATGAACACTGAAGCTTTCTTT.

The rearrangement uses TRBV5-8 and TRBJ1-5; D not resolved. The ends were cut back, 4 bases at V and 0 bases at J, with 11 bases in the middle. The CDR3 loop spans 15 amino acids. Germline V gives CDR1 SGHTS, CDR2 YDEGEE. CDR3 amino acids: CASSPERYSNQPQHF. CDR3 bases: TGTGCCAGCAGCCCCGAACGGTATAGCAATCAGCCCCAGCATTTT.

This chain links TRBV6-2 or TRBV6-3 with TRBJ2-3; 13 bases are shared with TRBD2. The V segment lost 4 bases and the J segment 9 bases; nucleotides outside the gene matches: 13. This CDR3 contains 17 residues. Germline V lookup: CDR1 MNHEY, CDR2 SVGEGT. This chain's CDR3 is CASSSFSLAGGPWTQYF. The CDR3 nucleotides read TGTGCCAGCAGTTCTTTCTCACTAGCGGGAGGGCCCTGGACGCAGTATTTT.

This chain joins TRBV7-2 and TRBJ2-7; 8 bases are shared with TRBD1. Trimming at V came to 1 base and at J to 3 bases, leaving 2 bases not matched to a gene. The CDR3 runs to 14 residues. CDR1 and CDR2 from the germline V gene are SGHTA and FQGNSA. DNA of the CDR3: TGTGCCAGCAGCTTAGACAGGGGGAACTACGAGCAGTACTTC. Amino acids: CASSLDRGNYEQYF.

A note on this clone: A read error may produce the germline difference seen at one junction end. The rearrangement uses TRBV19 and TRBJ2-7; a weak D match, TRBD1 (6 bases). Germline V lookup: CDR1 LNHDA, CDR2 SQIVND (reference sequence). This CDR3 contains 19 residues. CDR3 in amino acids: CACSIMVVFYRTDSYEQYF. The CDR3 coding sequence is TGTGCCTGTAGTATTATGGTTGTTTTCTATCGGACAGACTCCTACGAGCAGTACTTC. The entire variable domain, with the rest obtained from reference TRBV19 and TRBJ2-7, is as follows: DGGITQSPKYLFRKEGQNVTLSCEQNLNHDAMYWYRQDPGQGLRLIYYSQIVNDFQKGDIAEGYSVSREKKESFPLTVTSAQKNPTAFYLCACSIMVVFYRTDSYEQYFGPGTRLTVT.

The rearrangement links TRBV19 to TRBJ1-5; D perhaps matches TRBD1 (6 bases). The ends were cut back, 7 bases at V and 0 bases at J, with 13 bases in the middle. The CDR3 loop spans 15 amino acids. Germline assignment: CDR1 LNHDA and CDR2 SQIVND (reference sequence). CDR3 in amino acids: CASTRGAPSNQPQHF. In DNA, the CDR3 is TGTGCCAGTACCCGGGGGGCGCCTAGCAATCAGCCCCAGCATTTT.

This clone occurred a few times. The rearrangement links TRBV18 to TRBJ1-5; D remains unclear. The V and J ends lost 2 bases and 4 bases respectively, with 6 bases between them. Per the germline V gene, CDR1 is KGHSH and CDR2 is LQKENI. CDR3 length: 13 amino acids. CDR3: CASSPAVNQPQHF. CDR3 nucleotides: TGTGCCAGCTCACCAGCAGTTAATCAGCCCCAGCATTTT. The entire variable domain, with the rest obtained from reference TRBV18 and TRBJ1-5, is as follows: NAGVMQNPRHLVRRRGQEARLRCSPMKGHSHVYWYRQLPEEGLKFMVYLQKENIIDESGMPKERFSAEFPKEGPSILRIQQVVRGDSAAYFCASSPAVNQPQHFGDGTRLSIL.

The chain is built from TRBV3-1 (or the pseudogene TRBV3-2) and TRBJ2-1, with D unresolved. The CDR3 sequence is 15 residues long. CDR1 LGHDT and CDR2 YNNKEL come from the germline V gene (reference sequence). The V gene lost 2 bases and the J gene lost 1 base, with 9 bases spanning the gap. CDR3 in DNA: TGTGCCAGCAGCCAACCGTGGCCTTCCTACAATGAGCAGTTCTTC. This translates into CASSQPWPSYNEQFF.

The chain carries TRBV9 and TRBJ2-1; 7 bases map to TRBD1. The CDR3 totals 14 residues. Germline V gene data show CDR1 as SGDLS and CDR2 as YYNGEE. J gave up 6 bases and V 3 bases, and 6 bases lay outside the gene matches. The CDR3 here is CASSDRDRVNEQFF. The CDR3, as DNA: TGTGCCAGCAGCGACCGCGACAGGGTCAATGAGCAGTTCTTC. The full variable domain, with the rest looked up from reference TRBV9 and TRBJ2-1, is DSGVTQTPKHLITATGQRVTLRCSPRSGDLSVYWYQQSLDQGLQFLIQYYNGEERAKGNILERFSAQQFPDLHSELNLSSLELGDSALYFCASSDRDRVNEQFFGPGTRLTVL.

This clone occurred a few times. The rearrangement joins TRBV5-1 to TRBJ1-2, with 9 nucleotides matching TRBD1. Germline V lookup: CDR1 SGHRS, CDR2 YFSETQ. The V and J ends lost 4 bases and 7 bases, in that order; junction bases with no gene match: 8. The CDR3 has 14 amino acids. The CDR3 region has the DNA TGCGCCAGCAGCGGGGACAGGGCCGGTGGTGGCTACACCTTC. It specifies CASSGDRAGGGYTF. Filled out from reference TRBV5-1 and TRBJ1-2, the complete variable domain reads KAGVTQTPRYLIKTRGQQVTLSCSPISGHRSVSWYQQTPGQGLQFLFEYFSETQRNKGNFPGRFSGRQFSNSRSEMNVSTLELGDSALYLCASSGDRAGGGYTFGSGTRLTVV.

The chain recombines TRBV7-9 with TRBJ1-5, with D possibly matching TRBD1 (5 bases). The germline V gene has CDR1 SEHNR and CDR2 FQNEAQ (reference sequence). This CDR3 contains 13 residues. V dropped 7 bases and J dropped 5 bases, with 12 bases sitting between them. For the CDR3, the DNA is TGTGCCAGCACCCCGGGGGGGGATCAGCCCCAGCATTTT. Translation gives CASTPGGDQPQHF.

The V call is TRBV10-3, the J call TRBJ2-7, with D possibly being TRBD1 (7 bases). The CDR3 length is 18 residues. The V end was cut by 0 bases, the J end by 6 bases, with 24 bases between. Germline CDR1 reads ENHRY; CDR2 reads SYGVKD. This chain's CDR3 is CAISESGKGAPGRVEQYF. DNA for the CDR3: TGTGCCATCAGTGAGTCGGGAAAGGGGGCTCCCGGGAGAGTCGAGCAGTACTTC.

The CDR3 DNA sequence: TGCGCCAGCAGCTTGGGGACAGTCGCGAACACCGGGGAGCTGTTTTTT. Translated, it gives CASSLGTVANTGELFF. The V and J genes are TRBV5-1 and TRBJ2-2; tentatively, D is TRBD1 (6 bases). The CDR3 extends over 16 amino acids. Germline-derived CDR1 and CDR2 are SGHRS and YFSETQ. Trimming left V 0 bases short and J 0 bases short, with 9 bases between.

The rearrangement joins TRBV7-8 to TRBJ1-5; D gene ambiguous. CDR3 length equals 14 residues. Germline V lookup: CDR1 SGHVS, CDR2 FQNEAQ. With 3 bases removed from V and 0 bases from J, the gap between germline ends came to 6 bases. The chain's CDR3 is CASSFQVSNQPQHF. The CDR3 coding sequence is TGTGCCAGCAGCTTCCAGGTTAGCAATCAGCCCCAGCATTTT.

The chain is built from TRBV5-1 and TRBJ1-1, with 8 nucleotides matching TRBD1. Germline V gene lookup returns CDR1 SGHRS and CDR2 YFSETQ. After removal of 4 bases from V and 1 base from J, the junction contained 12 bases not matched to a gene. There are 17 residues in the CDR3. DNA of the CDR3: TGCGCCAGCAGCGGTATTACAGGGGGAGGGAAGAACACTGAAGCTTTCTTT. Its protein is CASSGITGGGKNTEAFF.